The clone carrying this TCR beta chain has only one observation. Its antigen is still unknown. This sample was included in a study of CD8 T cells in ankylosing spondylitis. The CDR3 has 15 amino acids. Trimming left V 4 bases short and J 0 bases short, with 13 bases between. The germline V gene has CDR1 SGHAT and CDR2 FQNNGV. Findings of the study overall: Typical of ankylosing spondylitis blood, it appeared, was a TCR beta motif of 7 or 8 highly homologous variants. Matched ankylosing spondylitis synovial fluid reportedly showed significant enrichment of disease-linked clones.

Quantitative 5'-RACE with molecular barcodes was used to make the TCR beta libraries. TCRdb ran MiXCR on the 5' RACE reads and lists one entry per CDR3 protein. The table includes almost 250,000 distinct CDR3 sequences, around 32% detected once. This clonotype was obtained from a male donor with ankylosing spondylitis or in good health (not recorded which). The chain carries TRBV11-2 and TRBJ2-7, with a possible D match to TRBD2 (5 bases). Sequencing was carried out using blood, either unsorted or a sorted T cell fraction (not recorded which). This CDR3 is CASSSLATGSYEQYF. The CDR3 region has the DNA TGTGCCAGCAGCTCCTTAGCGACCGGCTCCTACGAGCAGTACTTC.